The following is a T cell receptor beta chain sequence with its context. The data stem from a study of metastatic and nonmetastatic thyroid tumors. TCRdb re-called the PCR reads with MiXCR. The table includes 35,000 to 55,000 clones, around 2.9% detected once. The CDR3 spans 13 residues. The V end lost 6 bases, the J end lost 11 bases, and 14 bases lay between the germline ends. Germline CDR1 and CDR2: MNHEY and SMNVEV (reference sequence). Not a single patient had been given any form of treatment at any point before undergoing thyroid surgery. The clonotype comes from a female donor with papillary thyroid cancer or a benign thyroid nodule (not recorded which). Some clones in this sample may be carry-over from other donors' samples. Sequencing used blood. The chain has TRBV27 and TRBJ1-6; tentative D call: TRBD1 (6 bases). The CDR3 is CASSRKGGTPLHF. For the CDR3, the DNA is TGTGCCAGCAGCCGAAAAGGGGGTACACCCCTCCACTTT.